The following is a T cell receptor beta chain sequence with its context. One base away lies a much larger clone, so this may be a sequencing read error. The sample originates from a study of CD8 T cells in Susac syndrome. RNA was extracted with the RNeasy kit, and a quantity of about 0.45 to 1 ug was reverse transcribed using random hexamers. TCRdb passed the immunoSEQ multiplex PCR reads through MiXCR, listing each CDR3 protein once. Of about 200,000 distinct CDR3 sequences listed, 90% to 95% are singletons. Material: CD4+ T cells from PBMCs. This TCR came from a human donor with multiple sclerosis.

CDR3 region: CASRYQETQYF. In nucleotides, the CDR3 is TGTGCCAGCAGGTACCAAGAGACCCAGTACTTC. The chain uses TRBV25-1 and TRBJ2-5; no definite D call. CDR3 length: 11 amino acids. The germline CDR1 and CDR2 sequences are MGHDK and SYGVNS. V dropped 6 bases and J dropped 0 bases, with 2 bases sitting between them.